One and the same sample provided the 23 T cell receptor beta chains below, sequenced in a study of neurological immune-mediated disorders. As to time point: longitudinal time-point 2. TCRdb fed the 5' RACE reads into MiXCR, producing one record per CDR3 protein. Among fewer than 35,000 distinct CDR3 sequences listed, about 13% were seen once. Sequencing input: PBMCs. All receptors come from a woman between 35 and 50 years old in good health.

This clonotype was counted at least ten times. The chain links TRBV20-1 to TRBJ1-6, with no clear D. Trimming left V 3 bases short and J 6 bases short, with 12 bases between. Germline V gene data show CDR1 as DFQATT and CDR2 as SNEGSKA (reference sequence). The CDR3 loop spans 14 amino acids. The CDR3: CSARKRDLNSPLHF. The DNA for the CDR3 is TGCAGTGCTAGGAAACGAGACCTTAATTCACCCCTCCACTTT.

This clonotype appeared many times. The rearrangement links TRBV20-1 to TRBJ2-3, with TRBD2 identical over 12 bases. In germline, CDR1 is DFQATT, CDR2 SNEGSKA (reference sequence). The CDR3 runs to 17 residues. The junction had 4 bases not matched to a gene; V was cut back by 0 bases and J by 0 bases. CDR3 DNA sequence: TGCAGTGCTAGAGATTCTGGACTAGCGGGGAGCACAGATACGCAGTATTTT. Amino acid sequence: CSARDSGLAGSTDTQYF.

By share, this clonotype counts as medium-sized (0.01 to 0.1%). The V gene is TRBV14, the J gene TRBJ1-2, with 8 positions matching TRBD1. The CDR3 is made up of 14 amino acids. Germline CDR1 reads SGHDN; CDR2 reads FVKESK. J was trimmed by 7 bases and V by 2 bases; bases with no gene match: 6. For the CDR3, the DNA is TGTGCCAGCAGCCAACTCCAGGGGGCAGGTGGCTACACCTTC. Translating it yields CASSQLQGAGGYTF.

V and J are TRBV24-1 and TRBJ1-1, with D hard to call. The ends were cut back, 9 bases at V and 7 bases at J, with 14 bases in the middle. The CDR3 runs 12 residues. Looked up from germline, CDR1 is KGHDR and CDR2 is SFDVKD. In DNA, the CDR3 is TGTGCCACCCAAGATGGGGTGGGTGAAGCTTTCTTT. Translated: CATQDGVGEAFF.

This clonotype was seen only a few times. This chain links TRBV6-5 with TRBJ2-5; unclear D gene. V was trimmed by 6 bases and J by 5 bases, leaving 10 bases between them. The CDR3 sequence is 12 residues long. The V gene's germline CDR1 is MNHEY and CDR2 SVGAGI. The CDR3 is CASRKPRETQYF. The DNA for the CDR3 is TGTGCCAGCAGAAAACCCCGGGAGACCCAGTACTTC.

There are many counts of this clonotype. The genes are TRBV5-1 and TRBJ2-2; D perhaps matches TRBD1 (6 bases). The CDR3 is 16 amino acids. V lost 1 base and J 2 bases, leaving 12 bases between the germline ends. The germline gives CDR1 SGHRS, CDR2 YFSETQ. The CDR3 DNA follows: TGCGCCAGCAGCTTGAGGGGACACCCTAACACCGGGGAGCTGTTTTTT. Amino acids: CASSLRGHPNTGELFF.

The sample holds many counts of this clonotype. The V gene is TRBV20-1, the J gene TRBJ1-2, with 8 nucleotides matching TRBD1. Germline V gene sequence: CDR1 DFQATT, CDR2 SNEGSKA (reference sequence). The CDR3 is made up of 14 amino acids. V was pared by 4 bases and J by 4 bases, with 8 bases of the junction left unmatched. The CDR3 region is CSAMTGDPSYGYTF. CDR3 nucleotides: TGCAGTGCTATGACAGGGGACCCTAGCTATGGCTACACCTTC.

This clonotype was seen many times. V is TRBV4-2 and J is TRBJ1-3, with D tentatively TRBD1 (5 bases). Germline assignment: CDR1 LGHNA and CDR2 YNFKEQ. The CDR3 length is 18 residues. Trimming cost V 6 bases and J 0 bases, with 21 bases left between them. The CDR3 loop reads CASRQDITAYPSGNTIYF. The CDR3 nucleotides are TGTGCCAGCAGACAGGACATCACCGCCTATCCCTCTGGAAACACCATATATTTT.

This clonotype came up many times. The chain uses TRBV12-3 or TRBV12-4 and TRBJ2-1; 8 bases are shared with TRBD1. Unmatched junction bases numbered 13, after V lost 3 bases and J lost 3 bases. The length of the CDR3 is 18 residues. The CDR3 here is CASSLDGTGWTNYNEQFF. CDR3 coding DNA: TGTGCCAGCAGTTTGGATGGGACAGGTTGGACTAACTACAATGAGCAGTTCTTC.

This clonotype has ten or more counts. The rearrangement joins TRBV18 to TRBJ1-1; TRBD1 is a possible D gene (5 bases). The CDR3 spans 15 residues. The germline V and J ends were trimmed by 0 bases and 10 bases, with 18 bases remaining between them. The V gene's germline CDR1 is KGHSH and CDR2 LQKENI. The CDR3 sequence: CASSPPGHVGLGAFF. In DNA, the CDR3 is TGTGCCAGCTCACCACCTGGACACGTCGGACTTGGAGCTTTCTTT.

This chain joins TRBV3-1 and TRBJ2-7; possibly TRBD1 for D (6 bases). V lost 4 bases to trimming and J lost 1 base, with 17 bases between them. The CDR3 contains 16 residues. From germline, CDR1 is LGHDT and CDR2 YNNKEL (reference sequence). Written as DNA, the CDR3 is TGTGCCAGCAGCCCATACGGGGACAACGGGTCCTACGAGCAGTACTTC. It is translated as CASSPYGDNGSYEQYF.

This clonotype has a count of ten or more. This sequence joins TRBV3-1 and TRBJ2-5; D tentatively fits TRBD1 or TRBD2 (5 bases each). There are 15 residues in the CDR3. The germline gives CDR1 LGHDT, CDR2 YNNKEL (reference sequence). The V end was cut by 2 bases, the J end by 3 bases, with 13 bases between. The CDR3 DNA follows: TGTGCCAGCAGCCAAATGATGGTGGGGGAAGAGACCCAGTACTTC. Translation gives CASSQMMVGEETQYF.

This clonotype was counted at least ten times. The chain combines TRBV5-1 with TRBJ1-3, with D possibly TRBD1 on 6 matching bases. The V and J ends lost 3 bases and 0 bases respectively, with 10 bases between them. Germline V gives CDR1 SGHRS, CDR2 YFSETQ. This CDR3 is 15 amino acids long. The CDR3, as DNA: TGCGCCAGCAGCTCAGGGGACAACTCTGGAAACACCATATATTTT. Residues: CASSSGDNSGNTIYF.

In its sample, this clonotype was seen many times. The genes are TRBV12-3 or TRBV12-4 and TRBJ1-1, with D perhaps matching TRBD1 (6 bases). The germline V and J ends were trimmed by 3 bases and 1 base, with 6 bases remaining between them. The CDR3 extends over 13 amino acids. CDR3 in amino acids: CASSFRGNTEAFF. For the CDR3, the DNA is TGTGCCAGCAGTTTCAGGGGGAACACTGAAGCTTTCTTT.

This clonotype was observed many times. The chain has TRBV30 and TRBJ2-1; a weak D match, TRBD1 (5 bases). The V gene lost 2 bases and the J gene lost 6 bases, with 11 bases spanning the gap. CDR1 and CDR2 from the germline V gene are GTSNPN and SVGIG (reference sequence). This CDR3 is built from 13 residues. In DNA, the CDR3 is TGTGCCTGGAGTACAGGCGATGGCAATGAGCAGTTCTTC. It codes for CAWSTGDGNEQFF. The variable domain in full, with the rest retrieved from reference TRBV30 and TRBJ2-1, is SQTIHQWPATLVQPVGSPLSLECTVEGTSNPNLYWYRQAAGRGLQLLFYSVGIGQISSEVPQNLSASRPQDRQFILSSKKLLLSDSGFYLCAWSTGDGNEQFFGPGTRLTVL.

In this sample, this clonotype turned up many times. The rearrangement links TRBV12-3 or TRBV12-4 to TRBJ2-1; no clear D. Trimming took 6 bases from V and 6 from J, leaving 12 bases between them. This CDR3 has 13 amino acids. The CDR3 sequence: CASRELEPNEQFF. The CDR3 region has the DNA TGTGCCAGCAGGGAGTTAGAACCCAATGAGCAGTTCTTC.

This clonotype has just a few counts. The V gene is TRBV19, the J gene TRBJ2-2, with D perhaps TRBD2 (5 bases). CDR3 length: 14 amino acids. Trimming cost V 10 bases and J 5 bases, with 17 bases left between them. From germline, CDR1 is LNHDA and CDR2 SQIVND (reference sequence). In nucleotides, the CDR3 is TGTGCCACCTCAGACGAGGGAAGGACCGGGGAGCTGTTTTTT. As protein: CATSDEGRTGELFF. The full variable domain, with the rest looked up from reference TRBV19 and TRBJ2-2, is DGGITQSPKYLFRKEGQNVTLSCEQNLNHDAMYWYRQDPGQGLRLIYYSQIVNDFQKGDIAEGYSVSREKKESFPLTVTSAQKNPTAFYLCATSDEGRTGELFFGEGSRLTVL.

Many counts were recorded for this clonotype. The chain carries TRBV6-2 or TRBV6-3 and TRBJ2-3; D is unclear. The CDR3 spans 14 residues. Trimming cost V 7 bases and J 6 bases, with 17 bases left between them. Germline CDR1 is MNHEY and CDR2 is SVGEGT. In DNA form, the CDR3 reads TGTGCCAGCACCACGTCCAGGAACTGGGATACGCAGTATTTT. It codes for CASTTSRNWDTQYF.

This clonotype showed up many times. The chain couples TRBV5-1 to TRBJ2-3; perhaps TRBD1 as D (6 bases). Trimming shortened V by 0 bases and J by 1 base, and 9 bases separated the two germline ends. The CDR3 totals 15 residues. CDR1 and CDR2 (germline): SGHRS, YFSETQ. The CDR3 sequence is CASSLGQEGTDTQYF. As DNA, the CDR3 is TGCGCCAGCAGCTTGGGACAGGAAGGCACAGATACGCAGTATTTT.

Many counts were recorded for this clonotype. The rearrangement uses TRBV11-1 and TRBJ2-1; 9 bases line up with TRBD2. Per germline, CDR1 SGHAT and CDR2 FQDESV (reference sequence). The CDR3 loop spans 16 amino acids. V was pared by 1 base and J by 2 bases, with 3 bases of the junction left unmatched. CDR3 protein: CASSLDLAGPYNEQFF. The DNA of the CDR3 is TGTGCCAGCAGCTTAGACCTAGCGGGACCCTACAATGAGCAGTTCTTC.

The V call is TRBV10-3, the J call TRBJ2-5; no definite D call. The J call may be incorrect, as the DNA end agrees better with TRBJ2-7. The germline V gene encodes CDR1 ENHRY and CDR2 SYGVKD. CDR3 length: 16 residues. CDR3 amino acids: CAISESSGDRPYEQYF. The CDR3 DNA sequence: TGTGCCATCAGTGAGTCGAGTGGGGATCGGCCATACGAGCAGTACTTC.

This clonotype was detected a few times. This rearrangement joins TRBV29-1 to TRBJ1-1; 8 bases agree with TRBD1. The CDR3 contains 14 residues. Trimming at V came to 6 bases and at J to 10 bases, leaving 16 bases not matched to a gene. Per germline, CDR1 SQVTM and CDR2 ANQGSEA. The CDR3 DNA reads TGCAGCGTCCTACTCGAACAGGGGGGAAGTAGAGCTTTCTTT. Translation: CSVLLEQGGSRAFF.

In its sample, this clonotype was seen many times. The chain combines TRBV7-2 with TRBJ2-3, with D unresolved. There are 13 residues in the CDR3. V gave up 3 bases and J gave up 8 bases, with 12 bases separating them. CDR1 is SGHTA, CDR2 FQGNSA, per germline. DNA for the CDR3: TGTGCCAGCAGCTTGAAGGGCCCGGGTACGCAGTATTTT. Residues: CASSLKGPGTQYF. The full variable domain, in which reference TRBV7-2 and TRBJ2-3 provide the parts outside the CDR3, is GAGVSQSPSNKVTEKGKDVELRCDPISGHTALYWYRQSLGQGLEFLIYFQGNSAPDKSGLPSDRFSAERTGGSVSTLTIQRTQQEDSAVYLCASSLKGPGTQYFGPGTRLTVL.